The 14 T cell receptor beta chains listed next were all sequenced from one sample in a study of blood T cell repertoires in COVID-19. Sequencing was performed with immunoSEQ multiplex PCR; in TCRdb, only in-frame clones are kept and a portion is missing. This table has more than 75,000 clones, more than 75% appearing once. The specimen sequenced was peripheral blood. The source is a woman older than 75 with active COVID-19.

The chain links TRBV10-3 to TRBJ1-5; 8 bases are a match to TRBD1. The CDR3 covers 13 residues. CDR1 is ENHRY, CDR2 SYGVKD, per germline. J gave up 7 bases and V 8 bases, and 7 bases lay outside the gene matches. The CDR3 nucleotides are TGTGCCATCGCCGACAGGGGAGAGCAGCCCCAGCATTTT. This encodes CAIADRGEQPQHF.

V and J are TRBV27 and TRBJ2-7; the match to TRBD1 covers 8 bases. The V gene's germline CDR1 is MNHEY and CDR2 SMNVEV (reference sequence). V was pared by 0 bases and J by 2 bases, with 6 bases of the junction left unmatched. The CDR3 consists of 16 residues. DNA for the CDR3: TGTGCCAGCAGTTTATCAGGGGCAGGGGGCCCCTACGAGCAGTACTTC. Its translation is CASSLSGAGGPYEQYF.

This clone occurred once. V usage is TRBV6-6 and J usage is TRBJ2-1, with no clear D. Germline CDR1 MNHNY, CDR2 SVGAGI (reference sequence). The length of the CDR3 is 13 residues. Trimming took off 6 bases at V and 3 bases at J, with 9 bases between the two ends. CDR3 nucleotides: TGTGCCAGCAGCCCCCTCCTCTACAATGAGCAGTTCTTC. Residues: CASSPLLYNEQFF.

V and J are TRBV28 and TRBJ1-2; 7 bases align to TRBD1. J was trimmed by 8 bases and V by 6 bases; bases with no gene match: 6. Germline V gene lookup returns CDR1 MDHEN and CDR2 SYDVKM. This CDR3 has 12 residues. CDR3 coding DNA: TGTGCCAGCAGAGACAGGGCCGTCGGCTACACCTTC. Its translation: CASRDRAVGYTF.

This chain joins TRBV18 and TRBJ2-5, with 10 bases matching TRBD2. The CDR3 has 15 amino acids. V was clipped by 3 bases and J by 5 bases; unmatched bases: 6. Germline loops: CDR1 KGHSH, CDR2 LQKENI. The chain's CDR3 is CASSPASGRGETQYF. For the CDR3, the DNA is TGTGCCAGCTCACCGGCTAGCGGGAGAGGGGAGACCCAGTACTTC.

The chain links TRBV27 to TRBJ2-7, with TRBD2 matching 10 bases. The V gene end was trimmed by 5 bases and the J gene end by 3 bases; junction bases not matched to a gene: 7. Germline V gives CDR1 MNHEY, CDR2 SMNVEV (reference sequence). This CDR3 has 15 amino acids. CDR3 bases: TGTGCCAGCAGTCCTAGCGGGAGCCCCTTCTACGAGCAGTACTTC. It codes for CASSPSGSPFYEQYF.

The J gene is TRBJ2-1, the V gene TRBV6-1, with 14 bases matching TRBD2. The germline gives CDR1 MNHNS, CDR2 SASEGT. This CDR3 is built from 16 residues. V lost 3 bases to trimming and J lost 7 bases; unmatched junction nucleotides: 5. The CDR3 loop reads CASSDRLAGGPNEQFF. The CDR3 DNA follows: TGTGCCAGCAGTGACCGACTAGCGGGAGGGCCTAATGAGCAGTTCTTC.

The gene calls are TRBV19 and TRBJ1-6, with 7 bases aligning to TRBD1. Losses at the gene ends were 4 bases for V and 5 bases for J; bases not matched to a gene: 11. The germline V gene has CDR1 LNHDA and CDR2 SQIVND (reference sequence). CDR3 size: 17 residues. CDR3 coding DNA: TGTGCCAGTAGTAGAATCGGAGGGGGCCAAAATAATTCACCCCTCCACTTT. It encodes CASSRIGGGQNNSPLHF.

This chain connects TRBV3-1 (or the pseudogene TRBV3-2) to TRBJ2-1, with D uncertain. Trimming left V 7 bases short and J 8 bases short, with 21 bases between. The CDR3 totals 15 residues. The germline gives CDR1 LGHDT, CDR2 YNNKEL (reference sequence). The CDR3 protein is CASTTAGTLVDEQFF. As DNA, the CDR3 is TGTGCCAGCACCACAGCCGGAACATTGGTCGATGAGCAGTTCTTC.

This clone showed up just once. This sequence joins TRBV18 and TRBJ2-1; 12 bases are a match to TRBD2. The CDR3 is 19 residues long. Per the germline V gene, CDR1 is KGHSH and CDR2 is LQKENI. V lost 4 bases and J lost 1; bases outside the gene matches: 11. CDR3 DNA sequence: TGTGCCAGCTCACAGTTAACTAGCGGGAGGAAGGCATCCTACAATGAGCAGTTCTTC. It translates to CASSQLTSGRKASYNEQFF. The entire variable domain, with the rest obtained from reference TRBV18 and TRBJ2-1, is as follows: NAGVMQNPRHLVRRRGQEARLRCSPMKGHSHVYWYRQLPEEGLKFMVYLQKENIIDESGMPKERFSAEFPKEGPSILRIQQVVRGDSAAYFCASSQLTSGRKASYNEQFFGPGTRLTVL.

This chain joins TRBV5-8 and TRBJ1-5, with 8 nucleotides matching TRBD1. CDR1 and CDR2 (germline): SGHTS, YDEGEE. The CDR3 length is 15 residues. V shed 4 bases, J shed 5 bases, and the junction held 8 bases outside the gene matches. This CDR3 reads CASSARTGRDQPQHF. CDR3 bases: TGTGCCAGCAGCGCCCGGACAGGGAGGGATCAGCCCCAGCATTTT.

The chain uses TRBV5-4 and TRBJ2-3; 8 positions match TRBD2. Germline trimming cut 4 bases from V and 0 bases from J; bases unmatched to any gene: 10. The CDR3 extends over 17 amino acids. Germline V lookup: CDR1 SGHNT, CDR2 YYREEE (reference sequence). CDR3 in DNA: TGTGCCAGCAGCGGCGCTACGGGAGGGTGGAGCACAGATACGCAGTATTTT. This gives the protein CASSGATGGWSTDTQYF.

The gene calls are TRBV28 and TRBJ1-1; 7 nucleotides match TRBD1. Germline CDR1 MDHEN, CDR2 SYDVKM. There are 16 residues in the CDR3. V was pared by 6 bases and J by 1 base, with 11 bases of the junction left unmatched. The CDR3 DNA follows: TGTGCCAGCAGCTTTAGGTTGGGACAGTCGAACACTGAAGCTTTCTTT. This gives the protein CASSFRLGQSNTEAFF.

The chain couples TRBV15 to TRBJ2-1; 7 positions match TRBD1. This CDR3 has 15 amino acids. Germline V gene data show CDR1 as LNHNV and CDR2 as YYDKDF (reference sequence). Trimming at V came to 1 base and at J to 7 bases, leaving 7 bases not matched to a gene. The CDR3 sequence is CATSRGTGAQNEQFF. DNA for the CDR3: TGTGCCACCAGCAGAGGTACAGGGGCACAAAATGAGCAGTTCTTC.